This T cell receptor (beta chain) was profiled in a study of cytotoxic CD8 clonotypes in ibrutinib-treated CLL. Study at large: Among responders, roughly 25 were partial and 2 complete; after median roughly 68 months, approximately 15 stayed remitted and approximately 12 progressed. Study results and limitations: Clonality at baseline surpassed age-matched healthy donors and tracked circulating CD8+ T-cell counts. Clonality was higher at ibrutinib response and returned toward baseline at progression.

Profiling relied on immunoSEQ multiplex PCR, and the TCRdb table lists in-frame clones only, not all of them. The sample lists nearly 85,000 clones; roughly three quarters were seen once. V was trimmed by 2 bases and J by 5 bases, leaving 13 bases between them. The germline V gene has CDR1 MNHEY and CDR2 SVGAGI. The CDR3 is 14 amino acids. Note on this clone: Its cognate antigen is unknown.

The specimen comprised PBMCs, sampled after 12 months of ibrutinib treatment. The chain has TRBV6-5 and TRBJ2-7; a possible D gene is TRBD1 (6 bases). The TCR sequence derives from a human donor with chronic lymphocytic leukemia. The CDR3 region has the DNA TGTGCCAGCAGTTACCCTGACAGGATCCACGAGCAGTACTTC. This codes for CASSYPDRIHEQYF.